Reported below is one T cell receptor beta chain. Its cognate antigen has yet to be identified. No base-level quality is on record; no much larger clone is a single base apart. The library relied on the immunoSEQ multiplex PCR assay. The original pipeline was this. Shannon entropy, which takes clonal size distribution into account, was used to quantify repertoire diversity. Clonotype distribution inequality was measured with the Gini-Simpson index (Simpson_1-D). As stored in TCRdb, this immuneACCESS dataset retains in-frame rearrangements with V and J assigned. A fraction of the clones does not appear; measured against another copy, unresolved V genes explain less than half of the discrepancy, and the remainder lacks a known reason. V, J and clone size reflect that table, while D and trimming were determined from the DNA. The sample table records tens of thousands of clones; under 95% of these occur just once. The ten largest clones represent 0.55% to 0.85% of the sample.

This record belongs to a study of stem cell transplantation in POMP-related autoinflammatory disease (dated by TCRdb to the early 2020s). About the study as a whole: The study hypothesis was that defective thymoproteasomes impair MHC class I-dependent CD8+ T-cell differentiation and positive selection, which skews the TRB repertoire. Prior to transplant, the patients had CD4+ naive T-cell skewing, low CD8+ T-cell proportions, and decreased T-cell cytokine secretion. After transplant, 100% donor engraftment of neutrophils and platelets through one year was shown by DNA chimerism analysis. To find out how POMP deficiency affects T-cell receptor beta repertoire diversity and CDR3 characteristics, high-throughput TRB sequencing was used.

The sample's time point label, decoded: after hematopoietic stem cell transplant. PRAID was a condition in which autoinflammation came alongside prominent immunodeficiency. T-cell subsets (conventional T cells, CD8+ T cells, regulatory T cells, T follicular helper cells) were sorted before TRB sequencing. Beyond this particular receptor, the publication reports: The number of unique TRB V-J gene pairings was restricted in PRAID patients. Across all analyzed T-cell subsets, PRAID patients tended toward lower TRB diversity and higher clonality. In PRAID patients, the trend toward increased clonality and lower diversity reached statistical significance only for regulatory T cells.

The CDR3 sequence holds 13 residues, the cysteine and phenylalanine included. Here the CDR3 DNA is all that survives: 39 bases in frame from base 1. Between the V and J ends, shortened by 6 bases and 1 base respectively, the junction contains 6 bases. CDR1 and CDR2 are read off the germline V gene as MGHDK and SYGVNS. This TCR derives from a human patient with POMP-related autoinflammation and immune dysregulation (PRAID). Where a transplant has occurred, the graft donor may have supplied some of the T cells. The receptor chain draws on TRBV25-1 and TRBJ2-2, with no reliable assignment of the D segment. This material consisted of CD4+ T cells from PBMCs, taken after stem cell transplantation. The nucleotide sequence is TGTGCCAGCAGGTATCAGAACACCGGGGAGCTGTTTTTT. Translation gives CASRYQNTGELFF.